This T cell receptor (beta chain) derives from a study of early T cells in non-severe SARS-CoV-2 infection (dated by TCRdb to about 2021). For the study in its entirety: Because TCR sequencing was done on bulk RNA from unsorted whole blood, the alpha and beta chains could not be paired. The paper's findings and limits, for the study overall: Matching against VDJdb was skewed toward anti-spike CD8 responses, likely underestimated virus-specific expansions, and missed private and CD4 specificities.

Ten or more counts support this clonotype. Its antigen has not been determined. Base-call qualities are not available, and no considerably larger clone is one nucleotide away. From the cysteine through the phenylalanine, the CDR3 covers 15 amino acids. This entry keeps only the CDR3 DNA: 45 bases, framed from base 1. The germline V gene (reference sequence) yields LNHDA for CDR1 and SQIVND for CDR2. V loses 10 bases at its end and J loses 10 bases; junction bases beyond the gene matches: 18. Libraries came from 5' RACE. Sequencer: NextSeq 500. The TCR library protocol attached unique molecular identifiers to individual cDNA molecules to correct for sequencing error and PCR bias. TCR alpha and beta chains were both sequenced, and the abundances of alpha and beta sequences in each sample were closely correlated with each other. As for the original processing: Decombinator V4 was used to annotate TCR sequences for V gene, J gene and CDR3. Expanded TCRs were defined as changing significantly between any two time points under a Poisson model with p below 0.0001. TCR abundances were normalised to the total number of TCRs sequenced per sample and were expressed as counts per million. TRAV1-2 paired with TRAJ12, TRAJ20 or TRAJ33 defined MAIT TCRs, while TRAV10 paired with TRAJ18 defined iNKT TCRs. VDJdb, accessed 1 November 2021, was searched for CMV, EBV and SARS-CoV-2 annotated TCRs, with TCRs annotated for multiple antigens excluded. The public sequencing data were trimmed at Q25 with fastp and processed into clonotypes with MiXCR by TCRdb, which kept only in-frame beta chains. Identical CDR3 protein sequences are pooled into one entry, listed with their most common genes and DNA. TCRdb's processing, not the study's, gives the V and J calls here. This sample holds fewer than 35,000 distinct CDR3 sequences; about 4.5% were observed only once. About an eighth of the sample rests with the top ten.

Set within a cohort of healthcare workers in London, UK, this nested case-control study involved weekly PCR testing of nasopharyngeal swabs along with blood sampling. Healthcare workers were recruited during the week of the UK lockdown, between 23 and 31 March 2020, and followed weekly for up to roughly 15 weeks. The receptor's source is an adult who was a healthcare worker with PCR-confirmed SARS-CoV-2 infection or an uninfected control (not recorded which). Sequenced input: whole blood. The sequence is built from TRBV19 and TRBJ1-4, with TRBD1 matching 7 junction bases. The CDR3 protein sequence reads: CAKKDRLKGFGKLFF. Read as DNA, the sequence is TGTGCCAAAAAGGACAGGCTTAAAGGGTTTGGAAAACTGTTTTTT.